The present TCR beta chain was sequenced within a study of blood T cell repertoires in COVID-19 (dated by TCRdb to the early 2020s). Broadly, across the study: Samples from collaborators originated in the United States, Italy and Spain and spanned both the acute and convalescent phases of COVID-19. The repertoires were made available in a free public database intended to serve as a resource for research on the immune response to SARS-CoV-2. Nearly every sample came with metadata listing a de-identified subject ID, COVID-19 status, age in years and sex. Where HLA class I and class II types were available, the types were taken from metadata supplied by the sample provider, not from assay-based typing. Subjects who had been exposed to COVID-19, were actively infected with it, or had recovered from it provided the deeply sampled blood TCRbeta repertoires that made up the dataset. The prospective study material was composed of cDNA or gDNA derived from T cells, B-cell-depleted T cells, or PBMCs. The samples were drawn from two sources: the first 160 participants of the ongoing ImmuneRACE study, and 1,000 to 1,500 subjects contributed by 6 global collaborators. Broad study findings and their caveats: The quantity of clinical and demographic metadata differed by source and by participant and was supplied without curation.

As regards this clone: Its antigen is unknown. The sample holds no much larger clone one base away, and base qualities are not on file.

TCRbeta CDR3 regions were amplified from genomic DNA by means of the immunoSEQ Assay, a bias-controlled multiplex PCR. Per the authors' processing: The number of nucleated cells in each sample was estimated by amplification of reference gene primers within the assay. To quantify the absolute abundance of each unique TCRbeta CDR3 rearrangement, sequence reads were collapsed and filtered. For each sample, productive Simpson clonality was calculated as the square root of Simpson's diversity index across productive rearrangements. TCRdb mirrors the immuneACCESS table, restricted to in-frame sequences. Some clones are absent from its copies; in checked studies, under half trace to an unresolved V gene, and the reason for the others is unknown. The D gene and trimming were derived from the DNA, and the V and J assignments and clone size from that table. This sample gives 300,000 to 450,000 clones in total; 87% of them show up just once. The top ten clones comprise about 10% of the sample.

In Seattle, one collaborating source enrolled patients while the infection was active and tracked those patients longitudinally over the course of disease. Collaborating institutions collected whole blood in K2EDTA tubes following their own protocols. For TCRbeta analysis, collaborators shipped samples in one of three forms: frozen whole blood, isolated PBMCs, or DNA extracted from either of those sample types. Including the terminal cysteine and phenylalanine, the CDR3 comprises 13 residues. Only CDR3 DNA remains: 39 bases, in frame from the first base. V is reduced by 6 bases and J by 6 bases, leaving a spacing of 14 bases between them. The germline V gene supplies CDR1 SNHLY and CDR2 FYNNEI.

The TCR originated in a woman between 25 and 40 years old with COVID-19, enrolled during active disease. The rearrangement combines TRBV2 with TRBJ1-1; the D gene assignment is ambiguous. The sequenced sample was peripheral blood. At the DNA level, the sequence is TGTGCCAGCAGAGCCGAGGGTGTGGCTGAAGCTTTCTTT. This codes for CASRAEGVAEAFF.